The rows below give T cell receptor beta chains drawn from one sample of a study of PD-L1 blockade in urothelial cancer. The protocol was immunoSEQ multiplex PCR, while the TCRdb copy is restricted to in-frame clones and leaves out a portion. Of about 30,000 clones in the sample, roughly 80% were seen once. The source was PBMCs, collected around atezolizumab (anti-PD-L1) treatment. The receptors were sampled from a man in his fifties or sixties with urothelial cancer. CDR3s include the opening cysteine and the closing phenylalanine or tryptophan. The D gene is left open where the match is weak. Size values are once, few and many counts, or a class for expanded clones, and some rows have none.

clone_size: .
j_call: TRBJ1-1
v_call: TRBV7-3
d_call: TRBD1
cdr3_nt: TGTGCCAGCAGCTCTGGACCCTCAGGGGGTGAAGCTTTCTTT
cdr3_aa: CASSSGPSGGEAFF

clone_size: .
j_call: TRBJ2-3
v_call: TRBV9
d_call: .
cdr3_nt: TGTGCCAGCAGCCCCCGACTCTTGGGAGATACGCAGTATTTT
cdr3_aa: CASSPRLLGDTQYF

clone_size: .
j_call: TRBJ1-5
v_call: TRBV2
d_call: .
cdr3_nt: TGTGCCAGCAGTGAAGAGTGGCATAGCAATCAGCCCCAGCATTTT
cdr3_aa: CASSEEWHSNQPQHF

clone_size: few
j_call: TRBJ1-5
v_call: TRBV6-1
d_call: TRBD1
cdr3_nt: TGTGCCAGCAGGGGGGACAGGGACAGTCAGCCCCAGCATTTT
cdr3_aa: CASRGDRDSQPQHF

clone_size: .
j_call: TRBJ2-6
v_call: TRBV5-4
d_call: .
cdr3_nt: TGTGCCAGCAGCTTGCAAATTGGGGCCAACGTCCTGACTTTC
cdr3_aa: CASSLQIGANVLTF

clone_size: .
j_call: TRBJ2-3
v_call: TRBV27
d_call: TRBD1
cdr3_nt: TGTGCCAGCAGTACAGGACAGGCTAGCACAGATACGCAGTATTTT
cdr3_aa: CASSTGQASTDTQYF

clone_size: .
j_call: TRBJ2-1
v_call: TRBV10-3
d_call: TRBD1
cdr3_nt: TGTGCCCACTCACCAGGGACAGCGGTCTACAATGAGCAGTTCTTC
cdr3_aa: CAHSPGTAVYNEQFF

clone_size: few
j_call: TRBJ2-5
v_call: TRBV5-1
d_call: .
cdr3_nt: TGCGCCAGCAGCTCCGACCCAGGAGCAGGGAAGACCCAGTACTTC
cdr3_aa: CASSSDPGAGKTQYF

clone_size: .
j_call: TRBJ1-4
v_call: TRBV28
d_call: TRBD1
cdr3_nt: TGTGCCAGCAGTCCAGGGGGAGTAAATGAAAAACTGTTTTTT
cdr3_aa: CASSPGGVNEKLFF

clone_size: .
j_call: TRBJ1-3
v_call: TRBV5-1
d_call: TRBD1
cdr3_nt: TGCGCCAGCAGACCGGCGGGACAGAGAATCTCTGGAAACACCATATATTTT
cdr3_aa: CASRPAGQRISGNTIYF

clone_size: few
j_call: TRBJ2-3
v_call: TRBV27
d_call: .
cdr3_nt: TGTGCCAGCAGTTTGAGCGTAGGAGATACGCAGTATTTT
cdr3_aa: CASSLSVGDTQYF

clone_size: .
j_call: TRBJ2-2
v_call: TRBV9
d_call: .
cdr3_nt: TGTGCCAGCAGCCCGAGTACAGAGAACACCGGGGAGCTGTTTTTT
cdr3_aa: CASSPSTENTGELFF

clone_size: .
j_call: TRBJ1-6
v_call: TRBV30
d_call: .
cdr3_nt: TGTGCCTGGAGTGTACCCCCGTGGTCGGCCGGGGGATATAATTCACCCCTCCACTTT
cdr3_aa: CAWSVPPWSAGGYNSPLHF

clone_size: .
j_call: TRBJ1-5
v_call: TRBV15
d_call: .
cdr3_nt: TGTGCCACCAGCAGAGTGGCTGATTCCAATCAGCCCCAGCATTTT
cdr3_aa: CATSRVADSNQPQHF

clone_size: .
j_call: TRBJ1-5
v_call: TRBV2
d_call: TRBD1
cdr3_nt: TGTGCCAGCAGGAGGACAGGAGGGTCCGACGGCAATCAGCCCCAGCATTTT
cdr3_aa: CASRRTGGSDGNQPQHF

clone_size: .
j_call: TRBJ2-7
v_call: TRBV18
d_call: TRBD2
cdr3_nt: TGTGCCAGCTCACTCTCTAGCGGGAACTACGAGCAGTACTTC
cdr3_aa: CASSLSSGNYEQYF

clone_size: .
j_call: TRBJ2-5
v_call: TRBV18
d_call: .
cdr3_nt: TGTGCCAGCTCACCAGGGAGACTCGGTCTGGAGACCCAGTACTTC
cdr3_aa: CASSPGRLGLETQYF

clone_size: .
j_call: TRBJ1-1
v_call: TRBV9
d_call: .
cdr3_nt: TGTGCCAGCAGCGTAGACGGGGACACCACTGAAGCTTTCTTT
cdr3_aa: CASSVDGDTTEAFF

clone_size: .
j_call: TRBJ2-3
v_call: TRBV5-1
d_call: TRBD2
cdr3_nt: TGCGCCAGCAGCTTGAGGGTTAGCGGGGGGGTGTCAGATACGCAGTATTTT
cdr3_aa: CASSLRVSGGVSDTQYF

clone_size: .
j_call: TRBJ2-7
v_call: TRBV28
d_call: TRBD1
cdr3_nt: TGTGCCAGCAGTTCCGGACAGGTAGTCACCTACGAGCAGTACTTC
cdr3_aa: CASSSGQVVTYEQYF

clone_size: .
j_call: TRBJ2-3
v_call: TRBV29-1
d_call: TRBD2
cdr3_nt: TGCAGCGCCACCCAGGGAGCGGGAACAGATACGCAGTATTTT
cdr3_aa: CSATQGAGTDTQYF

clone_size: once
j_call: TRBJ2-1
v_call: TRBV7-2
d_call: .
cdr3_nt: TGTGCCAGCAGCTTAGGCTGGCGAGGCAATGAGCAGTTCTTC
cdr3_aa: CASSLGWRGNEQFF

clone_size: .
j_call: TRBJ2-5
v_call: TRBV29-1
d_call: TRBD2
cdr3_nt: TGCAGCGTTAAGGGAGGGCCTAGCGGGAGTTCAGAGACCCAGTACTTC
cdr3_aa: CSVKGGPSGSSETQYF

clone_size: .
j_call: TRBJ1-4
v_call: TRBV15
d_call: .
cdr3_nt: TGTGCCACCAGCAGAGACCCGGGGACTAATGAAAAACTGTTTTTT
cdr3_aa: CATSRDPGTNEKLFF

clone_size: few
j_call: TRBJ2-5
v_call: TRBV5-4
d_call: TRBD2
cdr3_nt: TGTGCCAGCAGCTTTCGGCTAGCGGGACAAGAGACCCAGTACTTC
cdr3_aa: CASSFRLAGQETQYF

clone_size: .
j_call: TRBJ2-2
v_call: TRBV10-3
d_call: TRBD1
cdr3_nt: TGTGCCATCAGTGAGCCCCGGACAGGGGGCTGGGCGGGGGAGCTGTTTTTT
cdr3_aa: CAISEPRTGGWAGELFF